Below, 20 T cell receptor beta chains from the same sample are listed, as sequenced in a study of control samples from healthy donors and cancer patients. Assay: immunoSEQ multiplex PCR; the TCRdb copy retains only in-frame clones and omits some. The sample carries tens of thousands of clones, 84% recorded once. Sequencing input: blood. The receptors were gathered from a man in his fifties in good health.

This clone occurred a few times. The chain combines TRBV5-1 with TRBJ2-2; 11 bases map to TRBD1. CDR3 length: 17 residues. With V trimmed by 4 bases and J by 6 bases, 11 bases remained unmatched. The germline CDR1 and CDR2 sequences are SGHRS and YFSETQ. The CDR3 protein is CASSAARTGGEAGELFF. The CDR3 DNA sequence: TGCGCCAGCAGCGCCGCTCGGACAGGGGGCGAGGCCGGGGAGCTGTTTTTT. Looking up the rest from reference TRBV5-1 and TRBJ2-2 gives the full variable domain: KAGVTQTPRYLIKTRGQQVTLSCSPISGHRSVSWYQQTPGQGLQFLFEYFSETQRNKGNFPGRFSGRQFSNSRSEMNVSTLELGDSALYLCASSAARTGGEAGELFFGEGSRLTVL.

The chain joins TRBV18 to TRBJ1-2; perhaps TRBD1 as D (6 bases). This CDR3 is 13 amino acids long. With 4 bases removed from V and 4 bases from J, the gap between germline ends came to 10 bases. Germline V gives CDR1 KGHSH, CDR2 LQKENI. The CDR3 loop reads CASSQQGSYGYTF. In nucleotides, the CDR3 is TGTGCCAGCTCACAACAGGGTAGCTATGGCTACACCTTC.

This clone is large by share. The chain joins TRBV3-1 (or the pseudogene TRBV3-2) to TRBJ2-5; D remains unclear. The CDR3 has 13 amino acids. V was trimmed by 7 bases and J by 4 bases, leaving 13 bases between them. Looked up from germline, CDR1 is LGHDT and CDR2 is YNNKEL (reference sequence). The CDR3, as DNA: TGTGCCAGCACCATAATCGTCGGAGAGACCCAGTACTTC. Amino acids: CASTIIVGETQYF.

This chain uses TRBV7-2 with TRBJ1-1; D might be TRBD1 (6 bases). The CDR3 length is 15 residues. Germline values: CDR1 SGHTA, CDR2 FQGNSA. V was trimmed by 2 bases and J by 6 bases, leaving 16 bases between them. The CDR3 region has the DNA TGTGCCAGCAGCTTAATTAGGGGGGTGCTATCTGAAGCTTTCTTT. This sequence encodes CASSLIRGVLSEAFF.

The chain employs TRBV7-6 and TRBJ2-3, with 13 bases matching TRBD2. With V trimmed by 3 bases and J by 4 bases, 7 bases remained unmatched. Germline V gene sequence: CDR1 SGHVS, CDR2 FNYEAQ. The CDR3 has 17 residues. The chain's CDR3 is CASSFPAGTSGADTQYF. The CDR3 DNA sequence: TGTGCCAGCAGCTTCCCAGCCGGGACTAGCGGGGCAGATACGCAGTATTTT. Supplemented by reference TRBV7-6 and TRBJ2-3, the full variable domain reads GAGVSQSPRYKVTKRGQDVALRCDPISGHVSLYWYRQALGQGPEFLTYFNYEAQQDKSGLPNDRFSAERPEGSISTLTIQRTEQRDSAMYRCASSFPAGTSGADTQYFGPGTRLTVL.

V usage is TRBV11-3 and J usage is TRBJ2-7; D remains unclear. With 0 bases removed from V and 3 bases from J, the gap between germline ends came to 6 bases. Per the germline V gene, CDR1 is SGHNT and CDR2 is YENEEA. The CDR3 runs 13 residues. The CDR3 nucleotides are TGTGCCAGCAGCTTAGAAGACAACTACGAGCAGTACTTC. Encoded protein: CASSLEDNYEQYF.

This chain joins TRBV5-4 and TRBJ2-7; TRBD2 agrees at 9 bases. V was pared by 0 bases and J by 6 bases, with 10 bases of the junction left unmatched. CDR1 is SGHNT and CDR2 is YYREEE in the germline V gene (reference sequence). This CDR3 spans 16 amino acids. This chain's CDR3 is CASSLAASGNSAEQYF. In DNA, the CDR3 is TGTGCCAGCAGCTTGGCGGCTAGCGGGAATAGTGCCGAGCAGTACTTC.

The chain links TRBV7-6 to TRBJ1-1; no firm D call. CDR3 length: 13 amino acids. Trimming cost V 6 bases and J 2 bases, with 10 bases left between them. Germline V gives CDR1 SGHVS, CDR2 FNYEAQ. The CDR3 sequence is CASSIRANTEAFF. DNA of the CDR3: TGTGCCAGCAGTATTAGGGCAAACACTGAAGCTTTCTTT. The whole variable domain, remainder taken from reference TRBV7-6 and TRBJ1-1, is GAGVSQSPRYKVTKRGQDVALRCDPISGHVSLYWYRQALGQGPEFLTYFNYEAQQDKSGLPNDRFSAERPEGSISTLTIQRTEQRDSAMYRCASSIRANTEAFFGQGTRLTVV.

The chain carries TRBV10-3 and TRBJ2-1; possibly TRBD1 for D (5 bases). Germline V lookup: CDR1 ENHRY, CDR2 SYGVKD. CDR3 length: 16 amino acids. The V and J ends lost 3 bases and 7 bases respectively, with 19 bases between them. CDR3 DNA sequence: TGTGCCATCAGTGAAGGGGCCGGCCCGCCGAATAATGAGCAGTTCTTC. This sequence encodes CAISEGAGPPNNEQFF.

This clone appeared a few times. Other DNA variants within this sample encode the same CDR3. The chain recombines TRBV29-1 with TRBJ1-5; a weak D match, TRBD1 (5 bases). In germline, CDR1 is SQVTM, CDR2 ANQGSEA. V was cut by 4 bases and J by 2 bases, with 6 bases left in between. This CDR3 region has 12 residues. The CDR3 sequence is CSVGGGNQPQHF. The CDR3 DNA reads TGCAGCGTTGGAGGGGGCAATCAGCCCCAGCATTTT.

V and J are TRBV5-4 and TRBJ1-1; D possibly corresponds to TRBD1 (5 bases). The V end lost 3 bases, the J end lost 10 bases, and 13 bases lay between the germline ends. This CDR3 contains 12 residues. Germline lookup yields CDR1 SGHNT and CDR2 YYREEE (reference sequence). CDR3 coding DNA: TGTGCCAGCAGCTCGGCGGGGGAGAGAGCTTTCTTT. As protein: CASSSAGERAFF.

The chain employs TRBV27 and TRBJ2-7, with D maybe TRBD2 (5 bases). CDR1 is MNHEY, CDR2 SMNVEV, per germline (reference sequence). V shed 0 bases and J shed 6 bases, with 9 bases lying between them. The CDR3 contains 13 residues. CDR3 amino acids: CASSLSRGIEQYF. The CDR3 DNA reads TGTGCCAGCAGTTTATCGAGAGGGATCGAGCAGTACTTC.

This chain joins TRBV10-3 and TRBJ2-2, with 7 bases fitting TRBD1. Trimming at V came to 8 bases and at J to 0 bases, leaving 6 bases not matched to a gene. Germline values: CDR1 ENHRY, CDR2 SYGVKD. CDR3 length equals 15 residues. The CDR3 DNA reads TGTGCCATCTACGACAGGGCAGCGAACACCGGGGAGCTGTTTTTT. It encodes CAIYDRAANTGELFF.

The chain recombines TRBV3-1 (or the pseudogene TRBV3-2) with TRBJ2-5; D not resolved. The V and J ends lost 2 bases and 5 bases respectively, with 12 bases between them. The CDR3 sequence is 14 residues long. Germline CDR1 is LGHDT and CDR2 is YNNKEL (reference sequence). In nucleotides, the CDR3 is TGTGCCAGCAGCCAAATCGCGCTGGGGGAGACCCAGTACTTC. Its protein is CASSQIALGETQYF.

This clone was seen just once. The chain combines TRBV4-2 with TRBJ2-2, with 8 bases lining up with TRBD1. The CDR3 totals 17 residues. The V gene end was trimmed by 2 bases and the J gene end by 2 bases; junction bases not matched to a gene: 7. CDR1 and CDR2 from the germline V gene are LGHNA and YNFKEQ. The DNA of the CDR3 is TGTGCCAGCAGCCAAAAAGGGGACAGGCTTAACACCGGGGAGCTGTTTTTT. Its protein product is CASSQKGDRLNTGELFF.

The chain uses TRBV11-2 and TRBJ2-3; D is perhaps TRBD2 (5 bases). V lost 4 bases and J lost 2, with 10 bases in between. The CDR3 length is 14 residues. Germline assignment: CDR1 SGHAT and CDR2 FQNNGV. This chain's CDR3 is CASSSTGDTDTQYF. The CDR3 region has the DNA TGTGCCAGCAGCTCCACCGGGGACACAGATACGCAGTATTTT.

Note on this clone: The identical CDR3 is also encoded by other nucleotide sequences in the sample. The gene calls are TRBV6-6 and TRBJ1-2, with D unresolved. This CDR3 is built from 11 residues. The germline gives CDR1 MNHNY, CDR2 SVGAGI (reference sequence). V was pared by 5 bases and J by 8 bases, with 9 bases between. The DNA of the CDR3 is TGTGCCAGCAGTCTAAGTGGGGGCTACACCTTC. Residues: CASSLSGGYTF.

The CDR3 bases are TGTGCCAGCAGCCAAGATCGCAACTATGGCTACACCTTC. It encodes CASSQDRNYGYTF. This rearrangement joins TRBV14 to TRBJ1-2; D uncertain. Germline assignment: CDR1 SGHDN and CDR2 FVKESK. The germline V and J ends were trimmed by 0 bases and 2 bases, with 4 bases remaining between them. This CDR3 has 13 amino acids.

J is TRBJ2-7 and V is TRBV18; either TRBD1 or TRBD2 may supply D (5 bases each). Trimming took 3 bases from V and 5 from J, leaving 23 bases between them. CDR1 and CDR2 (germline): KGHSH, LQKENI. The CDR3 covers 17 residues. The CDR3 DNA sequence: TGTGCCAGCTCACCTCGGAAAACCGGGACCGTCAAGAACGAGCAGTACTTC. Protein product: CASSPRKTGTVKNEQYF.

This clone was observed once. This chain links TRBV7-9 with TRBJ2-3; 8 bases align to TRBD2. The CDR3 extends over 15 amino acids. The V gene's germline CDR1 is SEHNR and CDR2 FQNEAQ (reference sequence). The V and J ends lost 3 bases and 6 bases, in that order; junction bases with no gene match: 8. The CDR3 sequence: CASSLSGGLPDTQYF. The CDR3, as DNA: TGTGCCAGCAGCTTGAGCGGGGGCCTCCCGGATACGCAGTATTTT.